A selection of T cell receptor beta chains follows, all from one sample in a study of blood T cell repertoires in COVID-19. Using immunoSEQ multiplex PCR, the repertoire was profiled, and TCRdb retains in-frame clones only, with some absent. There are 390,000 or so clones in the sample; about 90% occur only once, and about 7% lies in the top ten. Sequencing was done on a sample of peripheral blood. Receptors originate from a young man with active or convalescent COVID-19. The CDR3 runs from the conserved cysteine through the conserved F or W. A D gene is named only where the DNA matches it firmly. Not all rows give a size; the values are once, few, many and, for expanded clones, a class.

j_call | d_call | v_call | clone_size | cdr3_aa | cdr3_nt
TRBJ2-7 | TRBD1 | TRBV28 | . | CASSLVGTVYEQYF | TGTGCCAGCAGTTTGGTCGGGACAGTCTACGAGCAGTACTTC
TRBJ1-5 | . | TRBV27 | . | CASSPRTSGQPQHF | TGTGCCAGCAGTCCCCGGACTTCGGGTCAGCCCCAGCATTTT
TRBJ1-6 | . | TRBV5-1 | . | CASSLGWDTGNFGYNSPLHF | TGCGCCAGCAGCTTGGGATGGGACACCGGGAACTTTGGATATAATTCACCCCTCCACTTT
TRBJ1-2 | TRBD1 | TRBV5-1 | once | CASSTDRGRYGYTF | TGCGCCAGCAGCACGGACAGGGGGAGGTATGGCTACACCTTC
TRBJ2-1 | TRBD2 | TRBV3-1/TRBV3-2 | . | CASSQLVSGRAGSDNEQFF | TGTGCCAGCAGCCAACTGGTGAGCGGGAGGGCCGGGAGTGACAATGAGCAGTTCTTC
TRBJ2-2 | . | TRBV4-2 | few | CASSQYLLTAVNTGELFF | TGTGCCAGCAGCCAATACCTCCTCACAGCAGTGAACACCGGGGAGCTGTTTTTT
TRBJ1-2 | . | TRBV7-9 | . | CASSLGRANGYTF | TGTGCCAGCAGCTTAGGCAGGGCAAATGGCTACACCTTC
TRBJ2-7 | . | TRBV27 | . | CASSSLGGGTYEQYF | TGTGCCAGCAGTTCCCTGGGCGGGGGCACCTACGAGCAGTACTTC
TRBJ2-7 | TRBD1 | TRBV19 | . | CASSNTGVLYEQYF | TGTGCCAGTAGTAATACAGGGGTTCTGTACGAGCAGTACTTC
TRBJ1-2 | TRBD1 | TRBV29-1 | few | CSVTGGDRPPNFYGYTF | TGCAGCGTGACCGGAGGGGACAGGCCCCCAAATTTTTATGGCTACACCTTC
TRBJ2-3 | TRBD1 | TRBV5-1 | . | CASRYRGPTDTQYF | TGCGCCAGCAGATACAGGGGGCCAACAGATACGCAGTATTTT
TRBJ1-1 | . | TRBV2 | . | CASSLSGTVNTEAFF | TGTGCCAGCAGCCTATCTGGCACAGTGAACACTGAAGCTTTCTTT
TRBJ1-2 | . | TRBV5-8 | . | CASSLAYNDAHHRYTF | TGTGCCAGCAGCTTGGCCTATAACGATGCCCACCATCGCTACACCTTC
TRBJ2-3 | TRBD2 | TRBV27 | once | CASSFSGGAGDTQYF | TGTGCCAGCAGTTTCAGCGGGGGGGCAGGGGATACGCAGTATTTT
TRBJ2-2 | TRBD2 | TRBV7-7 | once | CASSQLAGADTGELFF | TGTGCCAGCAGCCAACTAGCGGGGGCCGACACCGGGGAGCTGTTTTTT
TRBJ1-6 | TRBD1 | TRBV7-6 | few | CASSKGQAADSPLHF | TGTGCCAGCAGCAAGGGACAGGCAGCGGATTCACCCCTCCACTTT
TRBJ1-6 | . | TRBV7-2 | . | CASSPVGRTNSPLHF | TGTGCCAGCAGCCCGGTGGGGCGAACCAATTCACCCCTCCACTTT
TRBJ2-2 | . | TRBV24-1 | few | CATSDPARVGDTGELFF | TGTGCCACCAGTGATCCGGCTCGGGTCGGGGACACCGGGGAGCTGTTTTTT
TRBJ2-2 | TRBD1 | TRBV5-4 | . | CASSPGQVSGELFF | TGTGCCAGCAGCCCGGGACAGGTCTCCGGGGAGCTGTTTTTT
TRBJ1-4 | TRBD1 | TRBV27 | . | CASSQTGTGSQKLFF | TGTGCCAGCAGCCAAACCGGGACAGGGTCGCAAAAACTGTTTTTT
TRBJ1-6 | TRBD1 | TRBV27 | . | CASSLTGTGGSPLHF | TGTGCCAGCAGTTTGACCGGGACAGGGGGTTCACCCCTCCACTTT
TRBJ1-2 | . | TRBV28 | . | CASSLSAGNGYTF | TGTGCCAGCAGTTTATCTGCAGGGAATGGCTACACCTTC
TRBJ1-2 | TRBD1 | TRBV7-2 | . | CASSLDRGDYGYTF | TGTGCCAGCAGCTTAGACAGGGGAGACTATGGCTACACCTTC
TRBJ1-2 | TRBD1 | TRBV11-3 | . | CTLRGQDYGYTF | TGTACACTACGGGGACAGGACTATGGCTACACCTTC
TRBJ1-1 | . | TRBV7-2 | few | CASSPDFSVAEAFF | TGTGCCAGCAGCCCAGATTTCAGTGTCGCTGAAGCTTTCTTT
TRBJ2-2 | TRBD2 | TRBV15 | . | CATSRALAGRTGELFF | TGTGCCACCAGCAGAGCCCTAGCGGGACGAACCGGGGAGCTGTTTTTT
TRBJ1-4 | TRBD1 | TRBV4-3 | . | CASSQTDLGQGAKLFF | TGCGCCAGCAGCCAAACAGACCTAGGACAGGGAGCAAAACTGTTTTTT
TRBJ2-1 | TRBD1 | TRBV5-1 | . | CASSLGMRQGAANEQFF | TGCGCCAGCAGCCTTGGGATGAGACAGGGGGCGGCCAATGAGCAGTTCTTC
TRBJ1-2 | TRBD1 | TRBV7-9 | . | CASSTQGAWGGYTF | TGTGCCAGCAGCACACAGGGGGCTTGGGGTGGCTACACCTTC
TRBJ1-4 | TRBD1 | TRBV2 | . | CASSEPRGSEKLFF | TGTGCCAGCAGTGAACCCAGGGGGAGTGAAAAACTGTTTTTT
TRBJ2-7 | . | TRBV7-9 | . | CASSYPGVPGYF | TGTGCCAGCAGCTACCCAGGGGTGCCCGGGTACTTC
TRBJ1-1 | . | TRBV6-5 | . | CASIGGYNTEAFF | TGTGCCAGCATCGGGGGATACAACACTGAAGCTTTCTTT
TRBJ1-2 | . | TRBV7-9 | . | CASSAPTILDYGYTF | TGTGCCAGCAGCGCTCCGACAATCTTGGACTATGGCTACACCTTC
TRBJ2-1 | . | TRBV14 | . | CASSLGIITGMNEQFF | TGTGCCAGCAGCCTGGGAATAATTACAGGAATGAATGAGCAGTTCTTC
TRBJ1-1 | TRBD1 | TRBV13 | few | CASSYSGTGRTEAFF | TGTGCCAGCAGCTATTCCGGGACAGGGCGAACTGAAGCTTTCTTT
TRBJ2-7 | . | TRBV7-9 | once | CASSLATVFYEQYF | TGTGCCAGCAGCTTAGCTACAGTCTTCTACGAGCAGTACTTC
TRBJ1-2 | . | TRBV7-2 | . | CASSLAAGYGYTF | TGTGCCAGCAGCTTAGCAGCAGGTTATGGCTACACCTTC
TRBJ2-7 | TRBD1 | TRBV19 | . | CASSVGTGFTYEQYF | TGTGCCAGTAGTGTCGGGACAGGTTTTACCTACGAGCAGTACTTC
TRBJ2-5 | . | TRBV9 | . | CASSVTQRQETQYF | TGTGCCAGCAGCGTAACGCAGAGGCAAGAGACCCAGTACTTC
TRBJ2-3 | TRBD2 | TRBV5-1 | . | CASSTLAGTSFADTQYF | TGCGCCAGCAGCACCTTGGCCGGGACTAGCTTCGCAGATACGCAGTATTTT
TRBJ2-3 | . | TRBV2 | . | CASGRDTSTDTQYF | TGTGCCAGCGGACGGGACACCAGCACAGATACGCAGTATTTT
TRBJ1-2 | . | TRBV19 | . | CASSLGQYDGYTF | TGTGCCAGTAGTCTCGGACAGTATGATGGCTACACCTTC
TRBJ2-3 | TRBD1 | TRBV3-1/TRBV3-2 | once | CASSQRQGITDTQYF | TGTGCCAGCAGCCAGCGACAGGGGATAACAGATACGCAGTATTTT
TRBJ1-4 | TRBD1 | TRBV7-2 | . | CASSYRQGDEKLFF | TGTGCCAGCAGCTATAGACAGGGGGATGAAAAACTGTTTTTT
TRBJ1-6 | . | TRBV28 | . | CASSFRDTGNSPLHF | TGTGCCAGCAGTTTCCGGGACACTGGAAATTCACCCCTCCACTTT
TRBJ1-5 | . | TRBV24-1 | . | CATSDSGNQPQHF | TGTGCCACCAGTGATTCGGGGAATCAGCCCCAGCATTTT
TRBJ2-7 | . | TRBV4-1 | . | CASSPSRLKSRAYEQYF | TGCGCCAGCAGCCCCAGCCGACTAAAATCCCGAGCCTACGAGCAGTACTTC
TRBJ2-5 | TRBD1 | TRBV28 | . | CASSSGVRGPQETQYF | TGTGCCAGCAGTTCCGGGGTCAGGGGGCCCCAAGAGACCCAGTACTTC
TRBJ1-2 | . | TRBV14 | . | CASSQDVRSRDGYTF | TGTGCCAGCAGCCAAGACGTCAGGTCAAGAGATGGCTACACCTTC
TRBJ1-1 | TRBD1 | TRBV9 | . | CASSGRDRDMNTEAFF | TGTGCCAGCAGCGGCCGGGACAGGGACATGAACACTGAAGCTTTCTTT
TRBJ1-5 | TRBD1 | TRBV5-6 | . | CASSQGTGPQPQHF | TGTGCCAGCAGCCAAGGGACAGGGCCTCAGCCCCAGCATTTT
TRBJ1-2 | . | TRBV15 | . | CATSRDSTGYGYTF | TGTGCCACCAGCAGAGATTCGACGGGCTATGGCTACACCTTC
TRBJ1-1 | . | TRBV7-2 | once | CASSLGRAREAFF | TGTGCCAGCAGCTTAGGAAGAGCGCGTGAAGCTTTCTTT
TRBJ2-6 | . | TRBV5-6 | once | CASSLDPGVWANVLTF | TGTGCCAGCAGCTTGGACCCCGGGGTATGGGCCAACGTCCTGACTTTC
TRBJ1-1 | TRBD1 | TRBV7-3 | . | CASSEWATGVQNAEAFF | TGTGCCAGCAGCGAATGGGCTACAGGGGTTCAAAACGCTGAAGCTTTCTTT
TRBJ2-3 | . | TRBV15 | . | CATSSGRMEMDTQYF | TGTGCCACCAGCAGTGGTCGTATGGAGATGGATACGCAGTATTTT
TRBJ2-3 | . | TRBV24-1 | . | CATRFGGPDTQYF | TGTGCCACCAGATTCGGGGGGCCAGATACGCAGTATTTT
TRBJ1-3 | . | TRBV15 | once | CATSRMQGTSGNTIYF | TGTGCCACCAGCAGAATGCAGGGGACCTCTGGAAACACCATATATTTT
TRBJ2-7 | TRBD2 | TRBV28 | . | CASRRGLAGYEQYF | TGTGCCAGCAGACGTGGACTAGCGGGCTACGAGCAGTACTTC
TRBJ2-3 | . | TRBV2 | few | CASSVTDTQYF | TGTGCCAGCAGTGTAACAGATACGCAGTATTTT